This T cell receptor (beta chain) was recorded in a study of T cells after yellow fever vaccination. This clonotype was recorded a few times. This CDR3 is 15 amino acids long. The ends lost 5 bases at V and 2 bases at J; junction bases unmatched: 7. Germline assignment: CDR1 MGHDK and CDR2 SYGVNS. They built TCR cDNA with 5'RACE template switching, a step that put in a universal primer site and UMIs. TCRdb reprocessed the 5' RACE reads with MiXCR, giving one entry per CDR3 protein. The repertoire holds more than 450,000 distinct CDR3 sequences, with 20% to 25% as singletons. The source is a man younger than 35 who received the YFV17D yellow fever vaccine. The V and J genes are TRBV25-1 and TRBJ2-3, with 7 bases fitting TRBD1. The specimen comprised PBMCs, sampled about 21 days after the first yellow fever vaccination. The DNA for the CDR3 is TGTGCCAGCAGTATACAGGGGTCCCCCACAGATACGCAGTATTTT. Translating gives CASSIQGSPTDTQYF.